Listed below are T cell receptor beta chains from one sample, sequenced in a study of shared clonotypes between healthy human individuals. The data were produced by immunoSEQ multiplex PCR, yet TCRdb's version contains in-frame clones alone and is incomplete. The table records around 2,000,000 clones, roughly 94% of them present only once. Sequencing used naive CD4+ T cells sorted from blood. The origin of the receptors is a young man in good health. The CDR3 runs from the conserved cysteine through the conserved F or W. D genes are given only for firm matches. A clone size is listed for some rows: how often the clone was seen (once, few, many), or a class if it is expanded.

NA,NA,TRBV7-2,TRBJ2-1,CASSLVPLSGVNEQFF,TGTGCCAGCAGCTTAGTTCCTTTGTCGGGAGTCAATGAGCAGTTCTTC
TRBD2,NA,TRBV7-9,TRBJ2-5,CASSPLSSGALGETQYF,TGTGCCAGCAGCCCCCTTTCTAGCGGGGCCCTAGGGGAGACCCAGTACTTC
NA,NA,TRBV11-2,TRBJ2-1,CASSPTGIANNEQFF,TGTGCCAGCAGCCCTACCGGGATTGCTAACAATGAGCAGTTCTTC
NA,NA,TRBV18,TRBJ1-1,CASSPAAGLSEAFF,TGTGCCAGCTCACCCGCGGCTGGACTCAGTGAGGCTTTCTTT
NA,NA,TRBV10-3,TRBJ1-6,CAINKSQGSNSPLHF,TGTGCCATCAACAAATCGCAGGGATCTAATTCACCCCTCCACTTT
NA,NA,TRBV6-1,TRBJ1-3,CASLGQGGNTIYF,TGTGCCAGCCTAGGGCAGGGAGGAAACACCATATATTTT
NA,NA,TRBV30,TRBJ2-7,CAWSTQGLKAYEQYF,TGTGCCTGGAGTACCCAAGGGCTCAAGGCCTACGAGCAGTACTTC
NA,NA,TRBV6-5,TRBJ1-6,CASSYSTLGYNSPLHF,TGTGCCAGCAGTTACTCGACCCTTGGTTATAATTCACCCCTCCACTTT
NA,NA,TRBV7-2,TRBJ2-7,CASSIGSEQYF,TGTGCCAGCAGCATTGGCTCGGAGCAGTACTTC
NA,NA,TRBV27,TRBJ2-2,CASSDQGGELFF,TGTGCCAGCAGTGATCAAGGCGGGGAGCTGTTTTTT
NA,NA,TRBV5-1,TRBJ1-6,CASSLIPGTYNSPLHF,TGCGCCAGCAGCTTGATTCCAGGGACCTATAATTCACCCCTCCACTTT
NA,NA,TRBV5-1,TRBJ2-7,CASSLAGTQNVYEQYF,TGCGCCAGCAGCTTGGCCGGGACACAGAATGTATACGAGCAGTACTTC
NA,NA,TRBV18,TRBJ2-7,CASSPREGSSYEQYF,TGTGCCAGCTCACCGAGGGAAGGGAGCTCCTACGAGCAGTACTTC
NA,NA,TRBV5-1,TRBJ1-2,CASSFAGGGYTF,TGCGCCAGCAGCTTCGCAGGAGGCGGCTACACCTTC
NA,NA,TRBV2,TRBJ2-5,CASGAGAETQYF,TGTGCCAGCGGGGCGGGGGCCGAGACCCAGTACTTC
NA,NA,TRBV28,TRBJ1-5,CASRLYSNQPQHF,TGTGCCAGCAGATTATACAGCAATCAGCCCCAGCATTTT
TRBD1,NA,TRBV28,TRBJ1-2,CASSTRDRGGGYTF,TGTGCCAGCAGTACCCGGGACAGGGGTGGAGGCTACACCTTC
TRBD1,NA,TRBV7-2,TRBJ2-4,CASSPQGVLAKNIQYF,TGTGCCAGCAGTCCCCAGGGGGTTCTAGCCAAAAACATTCAGTACTTC
NA,NA,TRBV7-9,TRBJ2-5,CASSLIRIEGGETQYF,TGTGCCAGCAGCTTGATCCGGATAGAAGGAGGGGAGACCCAGTACTTC
NA,NA,TRBV11-2,TRBJ1-1,CASSSQGGTEAFF,TGTGCCAGCAGCTCCCAGGGTGGCACTGAAGCTTTCTTT
NA,NA,TRBV11-2,TRBJ2-7,CASSFNRDATYEQYF,TGTGCCAGCAGCTTCAACCGGGACGCCACCTACGAGCAGTACTTC
NA,once,TRBV10-1,TRBJ1-3,CASSETGRSGNTIYF,TGCGCCAGCAGTGAGACAGGCCGCTCTGGAAACACCATATATTTT
NA,NA,TRBV19,TRBJ1-6,CASSINGGLSYNSPLHF,TGTGCCAGTAGTATAAACGGGGGACTTTCCTATAATTCACCCCTCCACTTT
NA,NA,TRBV6-1,TRBJ1-2,CASSEIGNYGYTF,TGTGCCAGCAGTGAAATCGGTAACTATGGCTACACCTTC
TRBD2,NA,TRBV5-1,TRBJ2-7,CASTLAGGPEQYF,TGCGCCAGTACACTAGCGGGGGGCCCCGAGCAGTACTTC